The 3 T cell receptor beta chains below all came from one sample that was sequenced in a study of response to subunit inactivated influenza vaccine (dated by TCRdb to the late 2010s). Library preparation employed RT-PCR. The instrument given in TCRdb is Illumina HiSeq 2500. TCRdb took the public reads, trimmed them with fastp at Q25, ran MiXCR for clone calling and kept in-frame beta chains. Under each unique CDR3 protein, matching rows form one entry showing the most common genes and DNA. The sample table contains approximately 530,000 distinct CDR3 sequences; only one count was recorded for approximately 7.7% of them. The top ten constitute around 14% of the sample. The sample was PBMCs from blood, taken around 2 years after vaccination. The receptors shown here come from a man in his fifties or sixties who received an inactivated influenza vaccine. Donor details come from another sample of the same person, matched by shared clones.

In its sample, this clonotype was seen many times. The chain links TRBV28 to TRBJ1-5; D is unclear. CDR1 MDHEN and CDR2 SYDVKM come from the germline V gene. The CDR3 extends over 15 amino acids. Trimming took 5 bases from V and 7 from J, leaving 18 bases between them. The CDR3 loop is CASSPPSGLGQPQHF. The CDR3 region has the DNA TGTGCCAGCAGTCCCCCTAGCGGACTTGGACAGCCCCAGCATTTT.

This chain links TRBV19 with TRBJ2-2; perhaps TRBD2 as D (6 bases). Trimming shortened V by 3 bases and J by 1 base, and 12 bases separated the two germline ends. CDR1 and CDR2 from the germline V gene are LNHDA and SQIVND (reference sequence). This CDR3 spans 16 amino acids. DNA of the CDR3: TGTGCCAGTAGTATGGACTACCTATTGAACACCGGGGAGCTGTTTTTT. It yields the protein CASSMDYLLNTGELFF.

As for this clonotype: Mismatch with germline at one junction end may stem from a read error. This chain joins TRBV27 and TRBJ2-1; tentative D call: TRBD1 (6 bases). The CDR3 totals 15 residues. The germline V gene encodes CDR1 MNHEY and CDR2 SMNVEV (reference sequence). This CDR3 reads CSSDRNAFRYNEQFF. The CDR3 DNA sequence: TGTTCCAGCGACAGGAACGCCTTTCGGTACAATGAGCAGTTCTTC.